This T cell receptor (beta chain) was documented in a study of early T cells in non-severe SARS-CoV-2 infection. The CDR3 runs to 14 residues. The germline gives CDR1 LNHNV, CDR2 YYDKDF (reference sequence). The V gene end was trimmed by 4 bases and the J gene end by 8 bases; junction bases not matched to a gene: 5. TCRdb analysed the 5' RACE reads with MiXCR anew, one entry per CDR3 protein. The table records nearly 110,000 distinct CDR3 sequences, 8.5% to 14% of them present only once. Material: whole blood. This chain links TRBV15 with TRBJ1-4; 9 nucleotides agree with TRBD1. This receptor was identified in an adult who was a healthcare worker with PCR-confirmed SARS-CoV-2 infection or an uninfected control (not recorded which). CDR3 amino acids: CATSIDRGGEKLFF. In nucleotides, the CDR3 is TGTGCCACCAGCATTGACAGGGGGGGCGAAAAACTGTTTTTT.